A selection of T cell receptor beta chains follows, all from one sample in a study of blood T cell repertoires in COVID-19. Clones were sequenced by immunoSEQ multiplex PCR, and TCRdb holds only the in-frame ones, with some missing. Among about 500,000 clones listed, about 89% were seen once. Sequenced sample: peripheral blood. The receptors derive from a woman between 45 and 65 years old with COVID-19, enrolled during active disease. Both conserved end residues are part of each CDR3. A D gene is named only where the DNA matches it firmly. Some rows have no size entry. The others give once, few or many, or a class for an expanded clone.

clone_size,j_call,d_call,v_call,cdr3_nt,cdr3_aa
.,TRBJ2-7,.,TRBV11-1,TGTGCCAGCAGCTTAGGGGAGCGCGGCGAGCAGTACTTC,CASSLGERGEQYF
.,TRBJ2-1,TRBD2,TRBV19,TGTGCCATCTCGACTAGCGGGTTGCCGGTCGATGAGCAGTTCTTC,CAISTSGLPVDEQFF
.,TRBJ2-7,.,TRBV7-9,TGTGCCAGCAGCTTGTACCTTCTAGAGCAGTACTTC,CASSLYLLEQYF
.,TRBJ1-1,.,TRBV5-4,TGTGCCAGCAGCGGACAACAGGGTCCCTCGATGAACACTGAAGCTTTCTTT,CASSGQQGPSMNTEAFF
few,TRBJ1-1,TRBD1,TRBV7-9,TGTGCCAGCAGCCGACAGGGTTACACTGAAGCTTTCTTT,CASSRQGYTEAFF
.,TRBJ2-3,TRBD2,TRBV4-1,TGCGCCAGCAGCCAAGATATGACTAGCGGGGGGACCCGGGATACGCAGTATTTT,CASSQDMTSGGTRDTQYF
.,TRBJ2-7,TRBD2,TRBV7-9,TGTGCCAGCAGCTTTACAAGACTAGCGAGCTCCTACGAGCAGTACTTC,CASSFTRLASSYEQYF
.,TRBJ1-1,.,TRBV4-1,TGCGCCAGCAGCCAATCCCGAACAAAATCGGGGGGATACACTGAAGCTTTCTTT,CASSQSRTKSGGYTEAFF
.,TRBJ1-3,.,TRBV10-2,TGCGCCAGCATGGAAGGGGGAAGAAACACCATATATTTT,CASMEGGRNTIYF
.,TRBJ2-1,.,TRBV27,TGTGCCAGCAGTTACCGGGACAATGAGCAGTTCTTC,CASSYRDNEQFF
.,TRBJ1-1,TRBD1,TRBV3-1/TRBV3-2,TGTGCCAGCTCCGACAGGGATAATACTGAAGCTTTCTTT,CASSDRDNTEAFF
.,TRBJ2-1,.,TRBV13,TGTGCCAGCAGTCCCAATCCCCCCCAGGGAGGTGGTGAGCAGTTCTTC,CASSPNPPQGGGEQFF
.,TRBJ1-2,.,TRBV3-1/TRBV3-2,TGTGCCAGCGGTCGGAACTATGGCTACACCTTC,CASGRNYGYTF
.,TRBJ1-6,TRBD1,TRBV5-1,TGCGCCAGCAGCACTTTGGACAGGGTCAATTCACCCCTCCACTTT,CASSTLDRVNSPLHF
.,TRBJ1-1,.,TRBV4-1,TGCGCCAGCAGCCAAGATAGGGGATTGAGCACTGAAGCTTTCTTT,CASSQDRGLSTEAFF
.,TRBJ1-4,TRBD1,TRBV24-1,TGTGCCACCAGGGACAGGGTAATTAATGAAAAACTGTTTTTT,CATRDRVINEKLFF
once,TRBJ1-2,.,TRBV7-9,TGTGCCAGCAGCTTAGTGGAGCGAGACGGAAACGGCTACACCTTC,CASSLVERDGNGYTF
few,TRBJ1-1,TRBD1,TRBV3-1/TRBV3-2,TGTGCCAGCAGCCAAGGTAACGGACAGGGCCCCTTAGGGACTGAAGCTTTCTTT,CASSQGNGQGPLGTEAFF
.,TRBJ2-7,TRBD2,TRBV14,TGTGCCAGCAGCCAAGTTTGGTCGGGGGGGCAGTACTTC,CASSQVWSGGQYF
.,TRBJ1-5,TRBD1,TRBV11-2,TGTGCCAGCAGCCCAGGGGGGAACGGATTCCAGCATTTT,CASSPGGNGFQHF
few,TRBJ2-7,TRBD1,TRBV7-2,TGTGCCAGCAGCTTAGAGGTTGCGGGACAGGGGGCAGGGCAGTACTTC,CASSLEVAGQGAGQYF
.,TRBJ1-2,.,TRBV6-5,TGTGCCAGCAGGCCCGGAGGGGAAGGCTACACCTTC,CASRPGGEGYTF
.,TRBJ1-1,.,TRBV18,TGTGCCAGCTCACTGGCAAAATACACTGAAGCTTTCTTT,CASSLAKYTEAFF
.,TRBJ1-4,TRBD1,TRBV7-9,TGTGCCAGCAGCGAGGGGGCGACTAATGAAAAACTGTTTTTT,CASSEGATNEKLFF
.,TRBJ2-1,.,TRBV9,TGTGCCAGCAGCGTCCTCTCGGGAAGTCCGATGGATGAGCAGTTCTTC,CASSVLSGSPMDEQFF
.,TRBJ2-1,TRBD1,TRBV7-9,TGTGCCAGCAGCCTTTACAGGGGTGACAATGAGCAGTTCTTC,CASSLYRGDNEQFF
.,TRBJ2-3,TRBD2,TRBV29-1,TGCAGCGCCCATTCTAGCGGTGCCACATATACGCAGTATTTT,CSAHSSGATYTQYF
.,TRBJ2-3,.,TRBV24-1,TGTGCCACCAGTGATTTAGACACCACAGATACGCAGTATTTT,CATSDLDTTDTQYF
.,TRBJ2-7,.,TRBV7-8,TGTGCCAGCAGCTTCCGACAGACCGCCTACGAGCAGTACTTC,CASSFRQTAYEQYF
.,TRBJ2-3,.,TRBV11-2,TGTGCCAGCAGCCGAAAAATATTAGCCCCTAGCACAGATACGCAGTATTTT,CASSRKILAPSTDTQYF
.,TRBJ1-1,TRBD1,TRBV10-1,TGCGCCAGCAGTCGAGACAGGGGGGACACTGAAGCTTTCTTT,CASSRDRGDTEAFF
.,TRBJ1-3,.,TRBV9,TGTGCCAGCAGTTACACCTCTGGAAACACCATATATTTT,CASSYTSGNTIYF
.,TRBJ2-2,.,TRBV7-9,TGTGCCAGCAGCACCCCGGAGGGGGAGCTGTTTTTT,CASSTPEGELFF
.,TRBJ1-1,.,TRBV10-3,TGTGCCATCAGTGTTTCGGGCGGGGGGATGAACACTGAAGCTTTCTTT,CAISVSGGGMNTEAFF
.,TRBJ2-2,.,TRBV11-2,TGTGCCAGCAGCCTAGAACGGGGGAGAGGGCTGTTTTTT,CASSLERGRGLFF
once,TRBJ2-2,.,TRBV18,TGTGCCAGCTCACCTATAGGGACAACCGGGGAGCTGTTTTTT,CASSPIGTTGELFF
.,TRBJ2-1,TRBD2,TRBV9,TGTGCCAGCAGCGTAGGCGGGACTAGTCACAATGAGCAGTTCTTC,CASSVGGTSHNEQFF
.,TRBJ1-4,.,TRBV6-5,TGTGCCAGGCCCTATAATGAAAAACTGTTTTTT,CARPYNEKLFF
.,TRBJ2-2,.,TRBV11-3,TGTGCCAGCAGCTCCAGGGGAGAAACCGGGGAGCTGTTTTTT,CASSSRGETGELFF
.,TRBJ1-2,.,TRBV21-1,TGTGCCAGCAGTACAATCCATCCGGGACAGGGGGATAATGACTATGGCTACACCTTC,CASSTIHPGQGDNDYGYTF
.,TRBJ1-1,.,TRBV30,TGTGCCAGGCGGGAAAACACTGAAGCTTTCTTT,CARRENTEAFF
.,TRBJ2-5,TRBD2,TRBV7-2,TGTGCCAGCAGCTTTAGGCTGACTAGCGGGGGGGCTAAAGAGACCCAGTACTTC,CASSFRLTSGGAKETQYF
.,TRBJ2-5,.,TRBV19,TGTGCCAGTAGTATGGGAGTCGGGCGGGGCTTCTTGGAGACCCAGTACTTC,CASSMGVGRGFLETQYF
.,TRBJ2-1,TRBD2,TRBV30,TGTGCCTGGGGGGGGACTAGCGGCTACAATGAGCAGTTCTTC,CAWGGTSGYNEQFF
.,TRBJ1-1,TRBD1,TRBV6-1,TGTGCCAGCAGTGAATGGGACAGGGGTAACACTGAAGCTTTCTTT,CASSEWDRGNTEAFF
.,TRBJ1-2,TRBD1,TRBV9,TGTGCCAGCAGCGTAGCAGGGGGCGAGGACACAGAGGGCTACACCTTC,CASSVAGGEDTEGYTF
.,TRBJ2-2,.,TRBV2,TGTGCCAGCAAGGGGTGGAACACCGGGGAGCTGTTTTTT,CASKGWNTGELFF
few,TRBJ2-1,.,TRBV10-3,TGTGCCATCAGTGAGTCAGGGAGCAATGAGCAGTTCTTC,CAISESGSNEQFF
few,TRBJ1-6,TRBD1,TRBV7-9,TGTGCCAGCAGAACCGGGACAGGAGATAATTCACCCCTCCACTTT,CASRTGTGDNSPLHF
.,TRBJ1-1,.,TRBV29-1,TGCAGCGTTGGAATCCTCCGGGGCACTGAAGCTTTCTTT,CSVGILRGTEAFF
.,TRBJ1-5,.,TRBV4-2,TGTGCCAGCAGCCTAGGGGGATATCAGCCCCAGCATTTT,CASSLGGYQPQHF